The clone carrying this T cell receptor beta chain was counted a single time. Its antigen is not identified. These data originate in a study of the immune and genomic landscape of osteosarcoma. Whole-study findings and limits: Compared with cold C1, the hot C3 cluster had higher, still-low clonality.

The ends lost 7 bases at V and 5 bases at J; junction bases unmatched: 28. The CDR3 covers 20 residues. Germline CDR1 SNHLY, CDR2 FYNNEI. The method was immunoSEQ multiplex PCR; TCRdb's version includes in-frame clones alone and lacks a portion of them. The sample carries under 11,000 clones, 60% to 85% recorded once. Osteosarcoma specimens were post-treatment primary, local recurrence and metastasis tumors from poor-prognosis patients. Sequencing input: osteosarcoma tumor tissue from the lung. The origin of this receptor is a human donor with osteosarcoma. This chain links TRBV2 with TRBJ2-5; the match to TRBD2 covers 7 bases. CDR3 amino acids: CASTAHGSGGSGPRRETQYF. In nucleotides, the CDR3 is TGTGCCAGCACCGCGCATGGCTCTGGCGGGAGCGGTCCACGGCGGGAGACCCAGTACTTC.